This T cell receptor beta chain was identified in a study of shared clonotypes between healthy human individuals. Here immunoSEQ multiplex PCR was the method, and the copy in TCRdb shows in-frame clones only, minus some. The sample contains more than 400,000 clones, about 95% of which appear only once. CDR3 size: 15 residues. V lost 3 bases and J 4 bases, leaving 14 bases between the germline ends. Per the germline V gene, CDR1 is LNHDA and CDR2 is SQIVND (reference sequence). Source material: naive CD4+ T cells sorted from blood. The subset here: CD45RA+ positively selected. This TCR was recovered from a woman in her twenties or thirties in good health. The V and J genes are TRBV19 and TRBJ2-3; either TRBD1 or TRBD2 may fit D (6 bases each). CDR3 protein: CASSILGGGPDTQYF. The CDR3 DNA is TGTGCCAGTAGTATTCTTGGAGGGGGGCCAGATACGCAGTATTTT.